Listed below are T cell receptor beta chains from one sample, sequenced in a study of beta chain features in type 1 diabetes. This table comes from immunoSEQ multiplex PCR, and its TCRdb copy is limited to in-frame clones, with some not included. The data show under 300,000 clones, approximately 15% seen once. Sequenced sample: naive CD4+ T cells from blood. These receptors were obtained from a man younger than 40 with type 1 diabetes. The CDR3 runs from the conserved cysteine through the conserved F or W. D genes are given only for firm matches. Clone size is given for some rows only: seen once, a few or many times, or a class if the clone is expanded.

D gene: .; J gene: TRBJ1-2; clone size: .; V gene: TRBV6-5; CDR3 DNA: TGTGCCAGCAGCCGCGGGGGGGATGGCTACACCTTC; CDR3 protein: CASSRGGDGYTF
D gene: TRBD1; J gene: TRBJ1-5; clone size: .; V gene: TRBV7-2; CDR3 DNA: TGTGCCAGCAGCCGCTGGACAGGGCAAAATCAGCCCCAGCATTTT; CDR3 protein: CASSRWTGQNQPQHF
D gene: TRBD2; J gene: TRBJ2-7; clone size: few; V gene: TRBV5-1; CDR3 DNA: TGCGCCAGCAGCATACCCGGGACTAGTAACGAGCAGTACTTC; CDR3 protein: CASSIPGTSNEQYF
D gene: .; J gene: TRBJ1-2; clone size: .; V gene: TRBV30; CDR3 DNA: TGTGCCTGGAGTACAAACTATGGCTACACCTTC; CDR3 protein: CAWSTNYGYTF
D gene: TRBD1; J gene: TRBJ1-5; clone size: few; V gene: TRBV2; CDR3 DNA: TGTGCCAGCAGTGGGGACAGGGTAACGCGTCAGCCCCAGCATTTT; CDR3 protein: CASSGDRVTRQPQHF
D gene: .; J gene: TRBJ1-6; clone size: .; V gene: TRBV6-5; CDR3 DNA: TGTGCCAGCAGTTACACGGGCCGCGAGGGCGGTTCACCCCTCCACTTT; CDR3 protein: CASSYTGREGGSPLHF
D gene: TRBD2; J gene: TRBJ2-1; clone size: .; V gene: TRBV11-2; CDR3 DNA: TGTGCCAGCAGCTTAGGCACTAGCGGGAGGAGGGAGCAGTTCTTC; CDR3 protein: CASSLGTSGRREQFF
D gene: .; J gene: TRBJ1-5; clone size: once; V gene: TRBV9; CDR3 DNA: TGTGCCAGCAGCGTAGGGCAGGGTAGAGATCAGCCCCAGCATTTT; CDR3 protein: CASSVGQGRDQPQHF
D gene: TRBD1; J gene: TRBJ2-1; clone size: few; V gene: TRBV5-5; CDR3 DNA: TGTGCCAGCAGCACCTCGGGACAGGGGTACAATGAGCAGTTCTTC; CDR3 protein: CASSTSGQGYNEQFF
D gene: .; J gene: TRBJ1-2; clone size: .; V gene: TRBV9; CDR3 DNA: TGTGCCAGCAGCGATCCAGGGTATTCGGACTATGGCTACACCTTC; CDR3 protein: CASSDPGYSDYGYTF
D gene: TRBD1; J gene: TRBJ1-4; clone size: few; V gene: TRBV30; CDR3 DNA: TGTGCCTGGAGTGTAGGGACAGGGGGCGAAAAACTGTTTTTT; CDR3 protein: CAWSVGTGGEKLFF
D gene: TRBD1; J gene: TRBJ2-7; clone size: .; V gene: TRBV7-2; CDR3 DNA: TGTGCCAGCAGCCGATGGACAGGGGGCTCCTACGAGCAGTACTTC; CDR3 protein: CASSRWTGGSYEQYF
D gene: .; J gene: TRBJ2-7; clone size: many; V gene: TRBV30; CDR3 DNA: TGTGCCTGGAGTGTCAGCTCCTACGAGCAGTACTTC; CDR3 protein: CAWSVSSYEQYF
D gene: TRBD1; J gene: TRBJ1-4; clone size: few; V gene: TRBV27; CDR3 DNA: TGTGCCAGCAGTCGCGACAGGGTCGGCGAAAAACTGTTTTTT; CDR3 protein: CASSRDRVGEKLFF
D gene: TRBD1; J gene: TRBJ2-3; clone size: few; V gene: TRBV5-1; CDR3 DNA: TGCGCCAGCAGCGTGGGACAGGAAGATACAGATACGCAGTATTTT; CDR3 protein: CASSVGQEDTDTQYF
D gene: .; J gene: TRBJ2-4; clone size: .; V gene: TRBV7-8; CDR3 DNA: TGTGCCAGCAGCTTAGTTGTTAGCGGAAACATTCAGTACTTC; CDR3 protein: CASSLVVSGNIQYF
D gene: .; J gene: TRBJ2-5; clone size: few; V gene: TRBV9; CDR3 DNA: TGTGCCAGCAGCGGAACTTCAGGGGGGCGCGAGACCCAGTACTTC; CDR3 protein: CASSGTSGGRETQYF
D gene: .; J gene: TRBJ1-2; clone size: .; V gene: TRBV30; CDR3 DNA: TGTGCCTGTTACTTCGGGGGGAACTATGGCTACACCTTC; CDR3 protein: CACYFGGNYGYTF
D gene: TRBD2; J gene: TRBJ2-2; clone size: .; V gene: TRBV5-1; CDR3 DNA: TGCGCCAGCAGCTTGGTACTAGCGGGCAACACCGGGGAGCTGTTTTTT; CDR3 protein: CASSLVLAGNTGELFF
D gene: .; J gene: TRBJ2-2; clone size: few; V gene: TRBV5-1; CDR3 DNA: TGCGCCAGCAGCCCGGAGGCACGAACCACGTTGAACACCGGGGAGCTGTTTTTT; CDR3 protein: CASSPEARTTLNTGELFF
D gene: .; J gene: TRBJ2-7; clone size: .; V gene: TRBV5-1; CDR3 DNA: TGCGCCAGCAGCAAGGACGGGGGTTTATCCTACGAGCAGTACTTC; CDR3 protein: CASSKDGGLSYEQYF
D gene: TRBD2; J gene: TRBJ2-3; clone size: few; V gene: TRBV7-8; CDR3 DNA: TGTGCCAGCAGACCACGGGGGGGCACAGATACGCAGTATTTT; CDR3 protein: CASRPRGGTDTQYF
D gene: .; J gene: TRBJ2-5; clone size: .; V gene: TRBV29-1; CDR3 DNA: TGCAGCGCTGAGAGGAGTCAGCAAGAGACCCAGTACTTC; CDR3 protein: CSAERSQQETQYF
D gene: .; J gene: TRBJ2-5; clone size: .; V gene: TRBV7-7; CDR3 DNA: TGTGCTAGCAGCTTAGGAGGGGGCAGGGGGACCCAGTACTTC; CDR3 protein: CASSLGGGRGTQYF
D gene: TRBD1; J gene: TRBJ2-7; clone size: .; V gene: TRBV5-4; CDR3 DNA: TGTGCCAGCAGCTTTCAGGACAGGAGATCCTACGAGCAGTACTTC; CDR3 protein: CASSFQDRRSYEQYF
D gene: TRBD2; J gene: TRBJ2-3; clone size: few; V gene: TRBV5-1; CDR3 DNA: TGCGCCAGCAGCACGGGACTAGCGGGAATTGACACAGATACGCAGTATTTT; CDR3 protein: CASSTGLAGIDTDTQYF
D gene: .; J gene: TRBJ1-2; clone size: .; V gene: TRBV4-2; CDR3 DNA: TGTGCCAGCAGCCAAGAACAAATCAACTATGGCTACACCTTC; CDR3 protein: CASSQEQINYGYTF
D gene: .; J gene: TRBJ1-2; clone size: many; V gene: TRBV30; CDR3 DNA: TGTGCCTGGAGACTGAACTATGGCTACACCTTC; CDR3 protein: CAWRLNYGYTF
D gene: .; J gene: TRBJ2-6; clone size: few; V gene: TRBV7-9; CDR3 DNA: TGTGCCAGCAGCTTAGAAAGCGGCAACGTCCTGACTTTC; CDR3 protein: CASSLESGNVLTF
D gene: TRBD2; J gene: TRBJ2-2; clone size: .; V gene: TRBV5-4; CDR3 DNA: TGTGCCAGCAGCTTGGGGGGACTAGCGGGAACAGGGGAGCTGTTTTTT; CDR3 protein: CASSLGGLAGTGELFF